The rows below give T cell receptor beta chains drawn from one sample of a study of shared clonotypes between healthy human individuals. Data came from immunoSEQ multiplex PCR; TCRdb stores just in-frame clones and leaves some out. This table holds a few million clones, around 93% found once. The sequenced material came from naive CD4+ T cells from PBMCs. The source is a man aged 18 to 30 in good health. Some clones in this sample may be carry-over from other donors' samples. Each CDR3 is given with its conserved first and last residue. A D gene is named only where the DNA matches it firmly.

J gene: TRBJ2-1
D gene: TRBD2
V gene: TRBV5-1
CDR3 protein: CASSSQASGGYNEQFF
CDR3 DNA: TGCGCCAGCAGCTCCCAGGCTAGCGGGGGTTACAATGAGCAGTTCTTC

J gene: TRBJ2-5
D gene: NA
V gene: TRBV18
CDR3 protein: CASSPREETQYF
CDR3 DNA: TGTGCCAGCTCACCACGTGAAGAGACCCAGTACTTC

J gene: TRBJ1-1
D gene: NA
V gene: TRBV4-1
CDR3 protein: CASSQDPPNTEAFF
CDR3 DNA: TGCGCCAGCAGCCAAGACCCTCCGAACACTGAAGCTTTCTTT

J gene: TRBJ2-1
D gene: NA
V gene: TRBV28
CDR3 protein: CASRQRNSYNEQFF
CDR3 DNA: TGTGCCAGCAGGCAGAGGAACTCCTACAATGAGCAGTTCTTC

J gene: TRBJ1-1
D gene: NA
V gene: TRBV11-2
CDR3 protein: CASSYQGALSEAFF
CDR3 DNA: TGTGCCAGCAGCTATCAAGGGGCATTGTCTGAAGCTTTCTTT

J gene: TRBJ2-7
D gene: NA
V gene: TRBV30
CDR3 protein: CAWSASVEQYF
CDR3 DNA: TGTGCCTGGAGTGCCAGTGTCGAGCAGTACTTC

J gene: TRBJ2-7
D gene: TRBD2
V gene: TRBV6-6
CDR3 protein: CASRSGNVIYEQYF
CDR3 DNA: TGTGCCAGCAGGAGCGGGAACGTCATCTACGAGCAGTACTTC

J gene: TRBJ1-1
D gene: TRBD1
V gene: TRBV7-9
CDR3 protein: CASSASGGMNTEAFF
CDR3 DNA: TGTGCCAGCAGCGCCTCAGGGGGAATGAACACTGAAGCTTTCTTT

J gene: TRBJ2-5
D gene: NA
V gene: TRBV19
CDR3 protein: CASSTQGTITETQYF
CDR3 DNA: TGTGCCAGTAGTACTCAGGGGACTATAACAGAGACCCAGTACTTC

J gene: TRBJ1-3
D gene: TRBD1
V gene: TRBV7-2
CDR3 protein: CASSKEDRVGGNTIYF
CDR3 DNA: TGTGCCAGCAGCAAAGAGGACAGGGTCGGTGGAAACACCATATATTTT

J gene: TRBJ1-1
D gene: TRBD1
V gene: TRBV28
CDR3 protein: CASSPSGTGSLNTEAFF
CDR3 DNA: TGTGCCAGCAGTCCAAGCGGGACAGGGTCGTTGAACACTGAAGCTTTCTTT

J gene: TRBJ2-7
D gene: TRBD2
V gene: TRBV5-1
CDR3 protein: CASSWIRSGSDYEQYF
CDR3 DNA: TGCGCCAGCAGCTGGATACGTAGCGGGAGTGATTACGAGCAGTACTTC

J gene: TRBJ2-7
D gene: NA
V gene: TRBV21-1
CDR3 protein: CASSMKYRDTTFEQYF
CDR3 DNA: TGTGCCAGCAGCATGAAGTACCGGGACACGACATTCGAGCAGTACTTC

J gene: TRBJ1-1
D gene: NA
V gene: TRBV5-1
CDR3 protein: CASSSDGKQEAFF
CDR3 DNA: TGCGCCAGCAGCTCCGACGGAAAACAAGAAGCTTTCTTT

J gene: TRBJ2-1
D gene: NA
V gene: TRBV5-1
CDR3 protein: CASSFPGNEQFF
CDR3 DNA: TGCGCCAGCAGCTTCCCAGGGAATGAGCAGTTCTTC

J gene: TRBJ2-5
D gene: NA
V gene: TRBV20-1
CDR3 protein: CSASRQETQYF
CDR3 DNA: TGCAGTGCTTCGCGCCAAGAGACCCAGTACTTC

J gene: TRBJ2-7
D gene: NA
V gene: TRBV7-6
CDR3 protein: CASSFDAGGAGGPTYEQYF
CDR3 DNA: TGTGCCAGCAGCTTCGACGCAGGGGGCGCGGGAGGGCCAACCTACGAGCAGTACTTC

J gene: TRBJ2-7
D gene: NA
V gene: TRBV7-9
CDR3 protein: CASSLGGKAYEQYF
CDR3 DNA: TGTGCCAGCAGCTTAGGAGGCAAGGCCTACGAGCAGTACTTC

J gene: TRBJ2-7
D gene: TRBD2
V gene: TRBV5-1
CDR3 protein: CASSLGPAGVLEQYF
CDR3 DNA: TGCGCCAGCAGCTTGGGGCCAGCGGGAGTTCTCGAGCAGTACTTC

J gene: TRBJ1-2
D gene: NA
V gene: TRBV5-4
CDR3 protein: CASSPTPGYGHLGYTF
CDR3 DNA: TGTGCCAGCAGTCCCACTCCAGGGTATGGGCATCTTGGCTACACCTTC

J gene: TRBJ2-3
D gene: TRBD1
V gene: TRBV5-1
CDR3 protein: CASSSQGARADTQYF
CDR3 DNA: TGCGCCAGCAGCTCACAGGGGGCGCGAGCAGATACGCAGTATTTT

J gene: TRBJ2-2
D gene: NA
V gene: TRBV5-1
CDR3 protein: CASSFIQDTGELFF
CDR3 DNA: TGCGCCAGCAGCTTCATACAAGACACCGGGGAGCTGTTTTTT

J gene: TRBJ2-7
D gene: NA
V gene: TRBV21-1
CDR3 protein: CTTGGIGSPYEQYF
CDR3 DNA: TGTACAACGGGGGGGATAGGTAGTCCCTACGAGCAGTACTTC

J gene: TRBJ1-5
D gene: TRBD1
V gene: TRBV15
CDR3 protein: CATSSSGTANQPQHF
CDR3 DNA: TGTGCCACCAGCAGCTCCGGGACAGCAAATCAGCCCCAGCATTTT

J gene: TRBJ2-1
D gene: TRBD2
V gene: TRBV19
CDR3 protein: CASRDGLARDEQFF
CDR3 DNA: TGTGCCAGTAGAGACGGACTAGCTCGGGATGAGCAGTTCTTC

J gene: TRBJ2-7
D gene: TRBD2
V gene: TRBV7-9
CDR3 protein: CATALAGLSSYEQYF
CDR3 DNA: TGTGCCACCGCCCTAGCGGGACTGAGCTCCTACGAGCAGTACTTC